The 25 T cell receptor beta chains presented below share a single source sample, sequenced in a study of blood T cell repertoires in COVID-19. Only in-frame clones appear in the TCRdb table, and some are missing; sequencing was by immunoSEQ multiplex PCR. The sample has about 310,000 clones; more than 75% are singletons. Sequences were obtained from peripheral blood. The receptors come from a woman between 45 and 60 years old who had recovered from COVID-19.

This CDR3 is CASSLGAFTEAFF. In DNA, the CDR3 is TGTGCCAGCAGTTTGGGAGCGTTCACTGAAGCTTTCTTT. The chain recombines TRBV28 with TRBJ1-1; D gene ambiguous. Germline CDR1 reads MDHEN; CDR2 reads SYDVKM. This CDR3 contains 13 residues. Trimming shortened V by 3 bases and J by 4 bases, and 9 bases separated the two germline ends.

The chain recombines TRBV28 with TRBJ1-2; 7 positions match TRBD1. This CDR3 is 12 amino acids long. V trimming: 6 bases; J trimming: 8 bases; junction bases outside the gene matches: 6. Germline CDR1 and CDR2: MDHEN and SYDVKM. In DNA, the CDR3 is TGTGCCAGCAGACCAGGGGGTGGAGGCTACACCTTC. Amino acid sequence: CASRPGGGGYTF.

This sequence joins TRBV7-2 and TRBJ1-1; D is possibly TRBD1 (6 bases). Germline CDR1 reads SGHTA; CDR2 reads FQGNSA. The V end lost 5 bases, the J end lost 0 bases, and 13 bases lay between the germline ends. The CDR3 length is 15 residues. CDR3 protein: CASSHSGQLNTEAFF. CDR3 nucleotide sequence: TGTGCCAGCAGCCACTCCGGACAGCTGAACACTGAAGCTTTCTTT.

The rearrangement joins TRBV7-2 to TRBJ2-7; D possibly matches TRBD1 or TRBD2 (5 bases each). Per the germline V gene, CDR1 is SGHTA and CDR2 is FQGNSA. The CDR3 covers 15 residues. With 5 bases removed from V and 2 bases from J, the gap between germline ends came to 16 bases. The CDR3 DNA reads as TGTGCCAGCAGCCTAGAGGGGATTCGGACCTACGAGCAGTACTTC. Residues: CASSLEGIRTYEQYF.

V usage is TRBV11-3 and J usage is TRBJ2-6; no reliable D call. The germline V gene encodes CDR1 SGHNT and CDR2 YENEEA. Trimming cost V 5 bases and J 0 bases, with 11 bases left between them. The length of the CDR3 is 16 residues. In DNA form, the CDR3 reads TGTGCCAGCAGCCAAAACGCAGGCTCTGGGGCCAACGTCCTGACTTTC. Protein sequence: CASSQNAGSGANVLTF.

The chain is built from TRBV4-3 and TRBJ2-1; no definite D call. Trimming shortened V by 1 base and J by 2 bases, and 15 bases separated the two germline ends. CDR1 LGHNA and CDR2 YSLEER come from the germline V gene. CDR3 length: 17 amino acids. CDR3 DNA: TGCGCCAGCAGCCAAGTACACGCTTCCCCCCCCTACAATGAGCAGTTCTTC. Translating gives CASSQVHASPPYNEQFF.

In the case of this clone: Other DNA sequences from this sample encode an identical CDR3 as well. The chain is built from TRBV7-9 and TRBJ2-3; 9 bases fit TRBD2. V shed 5 bases, J shed 0 bases, and the junction held 3 bases outside the gene matches. Germline V gene lookup returns CDR1 SEHNR and CDR2 FQNEAQ (reference sequence). CDR3 length equals 15 residues. The CDR3 sequence: CASSLTSGSTDTQYF. The CDR3 DNA reads TGTGCCAGCAGCCTAACTAGCGGGAGCACAGATACGCAGTATTTT.

V usage is TRBV13 and J usage is TRBJ2-7; 11 bases align to TRBD1. Trimming took 4 bases from V and 4 from J; bases not matched to a gene: 9. Germline V gene lookup returns CDR1 PRHDT and CDR2 FYEKMQ (reference sequence). The CDR3 totals 16 residues. CDR3 nucleotides: TGTGCCAGCAGCTCCATTACCGGGACAGGGGGATACGAGCAGTACTTC. This gives the protein CASSSITGTGGYEQYF.

The table lists this clone with a few counts. This chain joins TRBV6-5 and TRBJ1-6, with D unclear. V lost 7 bases to trimming and J lost 10 bases, with 20 bases between them. The CDR3 totals 15 residues. The germline V gene has CDR1 MNHEY and CDR2 SVGAGI. The CDR3 is CASNSPGRSGSPLHF. CDR3 bases: TGTGCCAGCAATTCCCCCGGGCGGAGCGGCTCACCCCTCCACTTT.

The rearrangement joins TRBV19 to TRBJ2-2, with D unresolved. Trimming removed 3 bases at V and 7 bases at J, with 12 bases between. Germline V gives CDR1 LNHDA, CDR2 SQIVND (reference sequence). The length of the CDR3 is 14 residues. CDR3 amino acids: CASSIDASGGELFF. DNA of the CDR3: TGTGCCAGTAGTATCGACGCATCGGGCGGGGAGCTGTTTTTT.

In DNA form, the CDR3 reads TGTGCCATCAGGGGGACAGGGGGTGGCACTGAAGCTTTCTTT. This gives the protein CAIRGTGGGTEAFF. V usage is TRBV10-3 and J usage is TRBJ1-1, with 11 bases that match TRBD1. Trimming cost V 6 bases and J 4 bases; bases outside gene matches: 4. The CDR3 is 14 amino acids. Looked up from germline, CDR1 is ENHRY and CDR2 is SYGVKD.

The rearrangement uses TRBV19 and TRBJ2-2, with D uncertain. Trimming removed 9 bases from V and 5 bases from J, with 7 bases in between. CDR3 length: 11 amino acids. Germline V gene lookup returns CDR1 LNHDA and CDR2 SQIVND (reference sequence). The CDR3 protein is CASGWTGELFF. The CDR3 DNA follows: TGTGCCAGCGGGTGGACCGGGGAGCTGTTTTTT.

The count of this clone is one. The chain joins TRBV11-2 to TRBJ2-3; 7 bases fit TRBD1. After removal of 2 bases from V and 2 bases from J, the junction contained 4 bases not matched to a gene. Germline V CDR1 and CDR2: SGHAT, FQNNGV. This CDR3 contains 15 residues. The CDR3 is CASSLLTGATDTQYF. CDR3 DNA: TGTGCCAGCAGCTTACTCACAGGGGCCACAGATACGCAGTATTTT.

The rearrangement joins TRBV9 to TRBJ2-1; TRBD2 is a possible D gene (5 bases). The CDR3 runs to 15 residues. With 0 bases removed from V and 7 bases from J, the gap between germline ends came to 14 bases. CDR1 is SGDLS, CDR2 YYNGEE, per germline. The CDR3 spells CASSVVAGLGNEQFF. The CDR3 DNA is TGTGCCAGCAGCGTAGTGGCGGGCCTCGGGAATGAGCAGTTCTTC.

V usage is TRBV7-6 and J usage is TRBJ2-7; D may be TRBD1 (6 bases). Germline CDR1 and CDR2: SGHVS and FNYEAQ. Trimming took 4 bases from V and 0 from J, leaving 16 bases between them. This CDR3 comprises 16 residues. This CDR3 reads CASSCNQDRSSYEQYF. The CDR3 DNA reads TGTGCCAGCAGCTGTAACCAAGACAGGAGCTCCTACGAGCAGTACTTC.

The V gene is TRBV7-2, the J gene TRBJ2-7, with TRBD1 as a possible D gene (5 bases). CDR1 and CDR2 (germline): SGHTA, FQGNSA. V shed 3 bases and J shed 3 bases, with 12 bases lying between them. There are 14 residues in the CDR3. The CDR3 coding sequence is TGTGCCAGCAGCTTTAATCCACAGGACTACGAGCAGTACTTC. This gives the protein CASSFNPQDYEQYF.

This chain links TRBV4-3 with TRBJ2-7; 8 nucleotides agree with TRBD2. The V segment lost 1 base and the J segment 6 bases; nucleotides outside the gene matches: 8. Germline V lookup: CDR1 LGHNA, CDR2 YSLEER. The CDR3 loop spans 15 amino acids. DNA for the CDR3: TGCGCCAGCAGCCAAGGGACTAGCTTATCCGTCGAGCAGTACTTC. This encodes CASSQGTSLSVEQYF.

The chain links TRBV7-2 to TRBJ1-5; possible D gene TRBD1, 6 bases. CDR1 and CDR2 from the germline V gene are SGHTA and FQGNSA. The CDR3 covers 18 residues. The V gene lost 5 bases and the J gene lost 1 base, with 21 bases spanning the gap. The CDR3 spells CASSIQGVFRSSNQPQHF. In nucleotides, the CDR3 is TGTGCCAGCAGCATACAGGGTGTATTTCGGTCGAGCAATCAGCCCCAGCATTTT.

The chain has TRBV7-2 and TRBJ2-7; D is perhaps TRBD1 (5 bases). The CDR3 loop spans 14 amino acids. Germline CDR1 SGHTA, CDR2 FQGNSA. Trimming took 2 bases from V and 7 from J, leaving 15 bases between them. In nucleotides, the CDR3 is TGTGCCAGCAGCTTAACTGCGTGGGGCTCTGAGCAGTACTTC. It translates to CASSLTAWGSEQYF.

V gene TRBV5-1 combines with J gene TRBJ1-1, with D maybe TRBD1 (5 bases). Looked up from germline, CDR1 is SGHRS and CDR2 is YFSETQ. The CDR3 has 14 residues. Trimming removed 5 bases from V and 5 bases from J, with 16 bases in between. The CDR3 DNA reads TGCGCCAGCAGAAGTTTAGGGGACTCGACTGAAGCTTTCTTT. Translating it yields CASRSLGDSTEAFF.

V is TRBV11-2 and J is TRBJ1-1; D unclear. This CDR3 comprises 13 residues. Germline CDR1 is SGHAT and CDR2 is FQNNGV. V lost 5 bases, J lost 10 bases, and 17 bases lay in between. CDR3 sequence: CASSPLRVGAAFF. As DNA, the CDR3 is TGTGCCAGCAGCCCCTTGAGGGTAGGAGCAGCTTTCTTT.

The chain links TRBV28 to TRBJ2-7; 10 positions match TRBD2. The CDR3 totals 15 residues. J lost 2 bases, V lost 6 bases, and 7 bases had no gene match. The germline gives CDR1 MDHEN, CDR2 SYDVKM. CDR3 amino acids: CASRAGLAVPYEQYF. The CDR3 DNA reads TGTGCCAGCAGGGCCGGACTAGCGGTTCCCTACGAGCAGTACTTC.

The genes are TRBV25-1 and TRBJ2-2, with a possible D match to TRBD1 (6 bases). The CDR3 spans 16 residues. The V end was cut by 4 bases, the J end by 5 bases, with 17 bases between. The V gene's germline CDR1 is MGHDK and CDR2 SYGVNS. CDR3 residues: CASSGGRYRETGELFF. The CDR3, as DNA: TGTGCCAGCAGTGGGGGGCGATACAGGGAAACCGGGGAGCTGTTTTTT.

This chain links TRBV15 with TRBJ1-1; 8 nucleotides agree with TRBD1. The CDR3 covers 14 residues. With 5 bases clipped from V and 4 bases from J, the junction kept 6 bases outside the gene matches. The germline gives CDR1 LNHNV, CDR2 YYDKDF (reference sequence). CDR3 in DNA: TGTGCCACCAGCGGACAGGGTGGTGGCACTGAAGCTTTCTTT. Translated: CATSGQGGGTEAFF.

In its sample, this clone was seen a few times. V gene TRBV10-3 combines with J gene TRBJ2-3, with 12 bases fitting TRBD2. The CDR3 has 14 amino acids. After removal of 10 bases from V and 0 bases from J, the junction contained 2 bases not matched to a gene. The germline gives CDR1 ENHRY, CDR2 SYGVKD. The CDR3 is CASGTSGSTDTQYF. CDR3 nucleotides: TGTGCCAGTGGGACTAGCGGGAGCACAGATACGCAGTATTTT.